This is a list of T cell receptor beta chains from one sample in a study of CD8+ T cells in alopecia areata. TCRdb's copy holds only in-frame clones and misses some; the assay was immunoSEQ multiplex PCR. There are roughly 230,000 clones in the sample; 43% occur only once, and roughly 2.6% lies in the top ten. Sequencing used CD4+ T cells sorted from blood, obtained at approximately week 37, from a patient treated with tofacitinib. These TCRs come from a human donor with alopecia areata. CDR3s include the opening cysteine and the closing phenylalanine or tryptophan. D genes are given only for firm matches. The size of a clone is reported for some rows only, either as once, few or many, or as a class for expanded clones.

TRBJ2-5 TRBV4-2 - TRBD2 TGTGCCAGCACCTCTAGCGGAGCGTACCAAGAGACCCAGTACTTC CASTSSGAYQETQYF
TRBJ1-1 TRBV7-9 - - TGTGCCAGCAGCTTGAACGGGATAAACACTGAAGCTTTCTTT CASSLNGINTEAFF
TRBJ2-3 TRBV7-9 - TRBD1 TGTGCCAGCAGCTTGGGACAGGGATTAACAGATACGCAGTATTTT CASSLGQGLTDTQYF
TRBJ1-2 TRBV7-2 - - TGTGCCAGCAGCTTTGGCAGGGGTAACTATGGCTACACCTTC CASSFGRGNYGYTF
TRBJ1-1 TRBV30 - - TGTGCCTGGAGTGTTGGTACTGAAGCTTTCTTT CAWSVGTEAFF
TRBJ2-1 TRBV6-5 - TRBD2 TGTGCCAGCAGTTACCAGGGACTAGCCAGCAATGAGCAGTTCTTC CASSYQGLASNEQFF
TRBJ2-5 TRBV7-9 - - TGTGCCAGCAGCTTAGTAACCGAGACCCAGTACTTC CASSLVTETQYF
TRBJ2-7 TRBV2 - TRBD2 TGTGCCAGCAATAGAGAAGGGACTAGCGGGATAGAGAAGTTC CASNREGTSGIEKF
TRBJ2-4 TRBV6-5 - - TGTGCCAGCAGTGAACAAGGAGGAAACATTCAGTACTTC CASSEQGGNIQYF
TRBJ2-7 TRBV7-9 - - TGTGCCAGCAGCGCCATTAGCTCCTACGAGCAGTACTTC CASSAISSYEQYF
TRBJ2-6 TRBV5-4 - - TGTGCCAGCAGCTTGGACAGCTCTGGGGCCAACGTCCTGACTTTC CASSLDSSGANVLTF
TRBJ2-3 TRBV5-1 - TRBD1 TGCGCCAGCAGCCGCGGGACAGGGAGGAGTACGCAGTATTTT CASSRGTGRSTQYF
TRBJ1-5 TRBV5-6 - - TGTGCCAGCAGCTCCCGCCTGACGACACATCAGCCCCAGCATTTT CASSSRLTTHQPQHF
TRBJ2-6 TRBV4-3 - TRBD2 TGCGCCAGCAGCCGGGGGGGCTCTGGGGCCAACGTCCTGACTTTC CASSRGGSGANVLTF
TRBJ2-2 TRBV6-6 few TRBD2 TGTGCCAGCAGCCCGGGCGGGAGGTCCGGGGAGCTGTTTTTT CASSPGGRSGELFF
TRBJ1-4 TRBV6-5 - - TGTGCCAGCAGTTACTCGGGTGCAACTAATGAAAAACTGTTTTTT CASSYSGATNEKLFF
TRBJ2-6 TRBV30 few TRBD1 TGTGCCTGGAGCCCAGGGGGCTCTGGGGCCAACGTCCTGACTTTC CAWSPGGSGANVLTF
TRBJ2-1 TRBV4-2 few TRBD1 TGTGCCAGCAGCCAAGACAGGGGGTTTTACAATGAGCAGTTCTTC CASSQDRGFYNEQFF
TRBJ2-7 TRBV5-6 - - TGTGCCAGCAGCTTGGGGACAGTAATCTACGAGCAGTACTTC CASSLGTVIYEQYF
TRBJ2-3 TRBV10-3 few - TGTGCCATCAGGGACAGACTGGATACGCAGTATTTT CAIRDRLDTQYF
TRBJ2-2 TRBV7-2 - TRBD2 TGTGCCAGCAGCCCCCTAGCGGGCCAGAACACCGGGGAGCTGTTTTTT CASSPLAGQNTGELFF
TRBJ2-7 TRBV7-2 - - TGTGCCAGCAGCTTCCACAGGGACTCCTACGAGCAGTACTTC CASSFHRDSYEQYF
TRBJ2-7 TRBV2 - - TGTGCCAGCGGCAGCGGATACTACGAGCAGTACTTC CASGSGYYEQYF
TRBJ2-5 TRBV5-1 - - TGCGCCAGCAGCTTTCAAGAGACCCAGTACTTC CASSFQETQYF
TRBJ2-1 TRBV2 few - TGTGCCAGCATCCCTAGCGACTACAATGAGCAGTTCTTC CASIPSDYNEQFF
TRBJ1-1 TRBV15 few - TGTGCCACCAGCAGCCCCCGTACCCGGATGAACACTGAAGCTTTCTTT CATSSPRTRMNTEAFF
TRBJ1-2 TRBV27 once TRBD1 TGTGCCAGCAGTTTAGCAGGGGGTACGGGCTACACCTTC CASSLAGGTGYTF
TRBJ2-3 TRBV7-8 - - TGTGCCAGCAGCTCATATGGCCTTGACAGCACAGATACGCAGTATTTT CASSSYGLDSTDTQYF
TRBJ2-2 TRBV19 few TRBD1 TGTGCCAGTAGTAGGGACAGGTTCGCCGGGGAGCTGTTTTTT CASSRDRFAGELFF
TRBJ2-3 TRBV30 few TRBD2 TGTGCCTGGAAAGGCGGGAGCATCGGCACAGATACGCAGTATTTT CAWKGGSIGTDTQYF
TRBJ2-7 TRBV6-6 few - TGTGCCAGCAGTCCCCAGGGGCCGGTGTACGAGCAGTACTTC CASSPQGPVYEQYF
TRBJ2-3 TRBV5-1 - - TGCGCCAGCAGCCAACAGGGAGGACGAGATACGCAGTATTTT CASSQQGGRDTQYF
TRBJ2-1 TRBV10-3 - TRBD1 TGTGCCATCAGTGAGGGCAGGGGGCCCCCCAATGAGCAGTTCTTC CAISEGRGPPNEQFF
TRBJ1-4 TRBV7-2 - - TGTGCCAGCAGCTTAGCGAGGGGGTTTGATGAAAAACTGTTTTTT CASSLARGFDEKLFF
TRBJ1-1 TRBV30 - - TGTGCCTGGAAGCTTGGGGTCCCCACTGAAGCTTTCTTT CAWKLGVPTEAFF
TRBJ1-4 TRBV29-1 - - TGCAGCGCTGGGGGCGCAGGGAGAACTAATGAAAAACTGTTTTTT CSAGGAGRTNEKLFF
TRBJ1-1 TRBV14 few - TGTGCCAGCAGCTTCATGAACACTGAAGCTTTCTTT CASSFMNTEAFF
TRBJ2-5 TRBV29-1 few - TGCAGCGTTGTTGATGCGGGAAGGGGCCAAGAGACCCAGTACTTC CSVVDAGRGQETQYF
TRBJ2-1 TRBV29-1 - - TGCAGCGCCAGTACTAGTCTTTCCAACAATGAGCAGTTCTTC CSASTSLSNNEQFF
TRBJ2-5 TRBV7-3 once - TGTGCCAGCAGCTTATCCGCTAGTGAGACCCAGTACTTC CASSLSASETQYF
TRBJ1-2 TRBV28 - TRBD1 TGTGCCAGCGAGGATAACAGGGGGCCGGGGACTTACTATGGCTACACCTTC CASEDNRGPGTYYGYTF
TRBJ2-5 TRBV7-2 few TRBD2 TGTGCCAGCAGCGCGTCCTGGACTAGCGTGTTCCAGTACTTC CASSASWTSVFQYF
TRBJ2-7 TRBV10-3 once TRBD1 TGTGCCATCTCCTCCGGGACAGGGAGTGGCGAGCAGTACTTC CAISSGTGSGEQYF
TRBJ2-3 TRBV29-1 few - TGCAGCACTGCGACAGGATCCACAGATACGCAGTATTTT CSTATGSTDTQYF
TRBJ2-5 TRBV29-1 few TRBD1 TGCAGCGTTGAAGTACTCGAGGACAGGGGGCAAGAGACCCAGTACTTC CSVEVLEDRGQETQYF
TRBJ2-5 TRBV6-6 few TRBD2 TGTGCCAGCAGTTACGGCGCGGGAGGGCACGAGACCCAGTACTTC CASSYGAGGHETQYF
TRBJ2-7 TRBV5-1 few TRBD2 TGCGCCAGCAGCTTGTACGGGGGGACTAGCGGGTTGTACGAGCAGTACTTC CASSLYGGTSGLYEQYF
TRBJ2-5 TRBV7-9 - - TGTGCCAGCAGCTTATCTAACGGGCAAGAGACCCAGTACTTC CASSLSNGQETQYF